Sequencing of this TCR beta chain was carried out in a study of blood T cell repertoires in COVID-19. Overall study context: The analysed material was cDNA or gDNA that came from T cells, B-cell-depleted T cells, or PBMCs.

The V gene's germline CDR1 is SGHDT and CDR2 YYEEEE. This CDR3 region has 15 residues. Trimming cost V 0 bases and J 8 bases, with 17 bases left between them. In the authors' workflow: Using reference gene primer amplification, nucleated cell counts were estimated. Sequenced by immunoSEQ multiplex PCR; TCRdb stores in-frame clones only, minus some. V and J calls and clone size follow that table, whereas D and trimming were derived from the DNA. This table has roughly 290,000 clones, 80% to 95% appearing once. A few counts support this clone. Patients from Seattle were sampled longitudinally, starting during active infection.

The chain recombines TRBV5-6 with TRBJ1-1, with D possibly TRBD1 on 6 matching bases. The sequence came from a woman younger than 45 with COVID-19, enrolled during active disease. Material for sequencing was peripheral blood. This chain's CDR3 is CASSLGPYRQDEAFF. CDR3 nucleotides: TGTGCCAGCAGCTTGGGCCCCTATAGACAGGACGAAGCTTTCTTT.